This T cell receptor (beta chain) was profiled in a study of CD8 T cell repertoires and HIV-1 epitope variants. On the study more broadly: T cells were stimulated with Twenty-five Gag and Nef peptides separately. Controls included no peptide, Ebola AY9 epitope, and a CMV, EBV, flu pool.

Points from the study as a whole: Most of the nine antigen-specific clonotypes appeared cross-reactive to autologous or escape variants.

The assay was immunoSEQ multiplex PCR, and TCRdb's table has in-frame clones only and misses some. The sample contains about 4,500 clones, around 69% of which appear only once. Trimming stripped 1 base from V and 2 bases from J, with 9 bases between. This CDR3 contains 15 residues. CDR1 is SGHTA, CDR2 FQGNSA, per germline. Note on this clone: Its target is unknown.

The clonotype was recovered from a male donor with HIV. The genes are TRBV7-2 and TRBJ1-3; D unresolved. Sequencing was carried out using cultured CD8+ T cells derived from PBMCs. CDR3 loop: CASSLGLGAGNTIYF. The DNA of the CDR3 is TGTGCCAGCAGCTTAGGATTAGGAGCTGGAAACACCATATATTTT.